What follows are 26 T cell receptor beta chains derived from one specimen sequenced in a study of blood T cells in healthy people across ages (dated by TCRdb to between 2014 and 2017). Preparation of the library involved 5' RACE. Sequencing instrument: Illumina HiSeq 2500. A second PCR of about 6 to 11 cycles was performed with a sample-barcoded 5' primer and a J-beta primer mix. The raw public reads went through TCRdb reprocessing: fastp at Q25, MiXCR clone calling, in-frame beta chains kept. Identical CDR3 protein sequences are pooled into one entry, listed with their most common genes and DNA. The sample table shows roughly 1 million distinct CDR3 sequences, and roughly a quarter are seen once. The top ten constitute around 0.75% of the sample. The data also belong to a second study, concerning T cells of mothers and their children.

Specimen: blood. The receptors were gathered from a girl aged 2-10 years in good health.

CDR3 sequence: CASSLLQGADNEKLFF. The CDR3 DNA reads TGTGCCAGCAGCTTATTACAGGGGGCAGATAATGAAAAACTGTTTTTT. V and J are TRBV7-9 and TRBJ1-4; 9 positions agree with TRBD1. With V trimmed by 2 bases and J by 4 bases, 5 bases remained unmatched. Germline lookup yields CDR1 SEHNR and CDR2 FQNEAQ (reference sequence). The length of the CDR3 is 16 residues.

This clonotype was seen more than once but under ten times. The chain carries TRBV12-3 or TRBV12-4 and TRBJ1-5, with D possibly TRBD1 on 5 matching bases. This CDR3 has 15 residues. V gave up 4 bases and J gave up 5 bases, with 15 bases separating them. This chain's CDR3 is CASSSGLMEDQPQHF. DNA of the CDR3: TGTGCCAGCAGTTCAGGGCTTATGGAGGATCAGCCCCAGCATTTT.

With regard to this clonotype: Compared with germline, one end of the junction differs, possibly owing to a read error. The chain joins TRBV7-7 to TRBJ2-7; 9 positions agree with TRBD1. This CDR3 spans 14 amino acids. Germline CDR1 SSHAT, CDR2 FNYEAQ (reference sequence). CDR3: CASSRDRGTFEQYF. DNA for the CDR3: TGTGCTAGCAGCCGAGACAGGGGGACCTTCGAGCAGTACTTC.

This clonotype has only a few counts. Here the CDR3 reads CASSYGAGFTEAFF. CDR3 DNA: TGTGCCAGTAGTTATGGGGCGGGATTCACTGAAGCTTTCTTT. The rearrangement uses TRBV19 and TRBJ1-1; tentatively, D is TRBD1 (5 bases). Trimming left V 5 bases short and J 4 bases short, with 14 bases between. This CDR3 is built from 14 residues. CDR1 and CDR2 from the germline V gene are LNHDA and SQIVND (reference sequence).

There are a few counts of this clonotype. The rearrangement uses TRBV9 and TRBJ1-4; 7 bases line up with TRBD1. Trimming removed 3 bases from V and 4 bases from J; junction bases left unmatched: 6. The CDR3 runs to 15 residues. Germline CDR1 is SGDLS and CDR2 is YYNGEE. As DNA, the CDR3 is TGTGCCAGCAGCGGCGACAGGGAACTTAATGAAAAACTGTTTTTT. It is translated as CASSGDRELNEKLFF.

This clonotype was counted at least ten times. The chain couples TRBV6-2 or TRBV6-3 to TRBJ2-2, with TRBD2 matching over 7 bases. The CDR3 totals 14 residues. J was trimmed by 6 bases and V by 2 bases; bases with no gene match: 3. The germline gives CDR1 MNHEY, CDR2 SVGEGT. Here the CDR3 DNA reads TGTGCCAGCAGTTACCTCCGGGGGGCCGGGGAGCTGTTTTTT. The encoded protein is CASSYLRGAGELFF.

CDR3 DNA: TGCGCCAGCAGCTTGGATGGAAGGCCTGGAAACACCATATATTTT. As protein: CASSLDGRPGNTIYF. The gene calls are TRBV5-1 and TRBJ1-3; unclear D gene. There are 15 residues in the CDR3. Trimming took 0 bases from V and 2 from J, leaving 9 bases between them. Germline V gene data show CDR1 as SGHRS and CDR2 as YFSETQ.

Note on this clonotype: The junction and the germline gene differ at one end; a read error may be behind it. This chain uses TRBV11-2 with TRBJ2-2, with D tentatively TRBD2 (6 bases). Per germline, CDR1 SGHAT and CDR2 FQNNGV. This CDR3 has 14 amino acids. The CDR3 nucleotides read TGTGCCAGCAGCGGCCTAGCGAAAACCGGGGAGCTGTTTTTT. This translates into CASSGLAKTGELFF.

This clonotype was seen a handful of times. The chain joins TRBV6-2 or TRBV6-3 to TRBJ1-1, with 9 bases fitting TRBD1. The V gene's germline CDR1 is MNHEY and CDR2 SVGEGT. Trimming took 6 bases from V and 4 from J; bases not matched to a gene: 9. The CDR3 has 15 amino acids. CDR3 nucleotides: TGTGCCAGCAGGGACAGGGGAATTTTGGCCACTGAAGCTTTCTTT. The encoded protein is CASRDRGILATEAFF.

This clonotype was seen a few times. This chain uses TRBV19 with TRBJ2-7; 8 bases map to TRBD2. The J segment lost 4 bases and the V segment lost 5 bases, leaving 7 bases of the junction unmatched. The CDR3 is 14 amino acids. Germline assignment: CDR1 LNHDA and CDR2 SQIVND (reference sequence). CDR3 sequence reads: CASSVSSGVYEQYF. CDR3 bases: TGTGCCAGTAGTGTTAGTAGCGGGGTGTACGAGCAGTACTTC.

This chain links TRBV7-9 with TRBJ2-3; the D is unclear. Germline V CDR1 and CDR2: SEHNR, FQNEAQ (reference sequence). The CDR3 runs to 13 residues. Trimming cost V 6 bases and J 4 bases, with 11 bases left between them. The DNA for the CDR3 is TGTGCCAGCAGTCCTAGTTTCCCAGATACGCAGTATTTT. It codes for CASSPSFPDTQYF.

This chain links TRBV7-2 with TRBJ2-7; tentatively, D is TRBD1 or TRBD2 (6 bases each). V lost 5 bases and J lost 5, with 19 bases in between. Per the germline V gene, CDR1 is SGHTA and CDR2 is FQGNSA. The CDR3 loop spans 15 amino acids. For the CDR3, the DNA is TGTGCCAGCAGCCCTAGGGGGGCTTTGGGTGACGAGCAGTACTTC. It specifies CASSPRGALGDEQYF.

This clonotype was detected a few times. The chain joins TRBV7-9 to TRBJ1-1; 8 nucleotides line up with TRBD1. The CDR3 runs 12 residues. V was pared by 3 bases and J by 9 bases, with 3 bases of the junction left unmatched. The germline CDR1 and CDR2 sequences are SEHNR and FQNEAQ (reference sequence). As DNA, the CDR3 is TGTGCCAGCAGCTTCAGGGGGCATCAAGCTTTCTTT. Protein product: CASSFRGHQAFF.

V and J are TRBV29-1 and TRBJ1-4; 8 nucleotides match TRBD1. The CDR3 runs to 15 residues. Germline CDR1 reads SQVTM; CDR2 reads ANQGSEA. V lost 3 bases, J lost 2 bases, and 5 bases stayed unmatched. CDR3 loop: CSVEDGQGTNEKLFF. The CDR3 DNA is TGCAGCGTTGAGGACGGACAGGGCACTAATGAAAAACTGTTTTTT.

This clonotype came up a few times. The V gene is TRBV28, the J gene TRBJ2-5; TRBD2 agrees at 7 bases. This CDR3 is 14 amino acids long. CDR1 and CDR2 from the germline V gene are MDHEN and SYDVKM. The V gene end was trimmed by 7 bases and the J gene end by 4 bases; junction bases not matched to a gene: 9. Here the CDR3 DNA reads TGTGCCAGCATGCCAGAAGGGGAGGGAGAGACCCAGTACTTC. Protein: CASMPEGEGETQYF.

The chain is built from TRBV28 and TRBJ2-7; TRBD1 aligns across 9 bases. The V and J ends lost 7 bases and 3 bases, in that order; junction bases with no gene match: 10. This CDR3 has 15 residues. Per the germline V gene, CDR1 is MDHEN and CDR2 is SYDVKM. The CDR3: CASTSVGTGFYEQYF. CDR3 coding DNA: TGTGCCAGCACCAGCGTGGGGACAGGGTTCTACGAGCAGTACTTC.

The V gene is TRBV5-1, the J gene TRBJ2-1; TRBD1 aligns across 9 bases. This CDR3 comprises 14 residues. V shed 2 bases, J shed 11 bases, and the junction held 8 bases outside the gene matches. Germline loops: CDR1 SGHRS, CDR2 YFSETQ. The CDR3 is CASSFLQGAQKQFF. As DNA, the CDR3 is TGCGCCAGCAGCTTCTTACAGGGGGCGCAGAAGCAGTTCTTC.

The chain couples TRBV2 to TRBJ2-5; the match to TRBD1 covers 12 bases. With the DNA end fitting TRBJ2-7 better, the J assignment may be wrong. CDR1 SNHLY and CDR2 FYNNEI come from the germline V gene. The CDR3 is made up of 14 amino acids. The CDR3 sequence: CASGGTGGGYEQYF. The CDR3 region has the DNA TGTGCCAGCGGCGGGACAGGGGGCGGGTACGAGCAGTACTTC.

This clonotype has just a few counts. V usage is TRBV5-1 and J usage is TRBJ1-1; no clear D gene. The germline CDR1 and CDR2 sequences are SGHRS and YFSETQ. CDR3 length equals 13 residues. The V end lost 4 bases, the J end lost 8 bases, and 15 bases lay between the germline ends. The chain's CDR3 is CASSPEGAREAFF. The DNA for the CDR3 is TGCGCCAGCAGCCCCGAAGGAGCCAGGGAAGCTTTCTTT.

In its sample, this clonotype was seen a few times. V and J are TRBV20-1 and TRBJ1-2; TRBD1 matches at 7 bases. This CDR3 has 13 residues. The V gene end was trimmed by 2 bases and the J gene end by 8 bases; junction bases not matched to a gene: 8. In germline, CDR1 is DFQATT, CDR2 SNEGSKA (reference sequence). The CDR3 bases are TGCAGTGCTAGATTGACAGGGATGCGGGGCTACACCTTC. This codes for CSARLTGMRGYTF.

The chain has TRBV24-1 and TRBJ2-2, with D tentatively TRBD1 (6 bases). Germline CDR1 is KGHDR and CDR2 is SFDVKD. The CDR3 has 16 amino acids. V lost 7 bases, J lost 0 bases, and 14 bases lay in between. The CDR3 DNA sequence: TGTGCCACCAGCGGTGTGGGGGCGCCGAACACCGGGGAGCTGTTTTTT. Translating it yields CATSGVGAPNTGELFF.

For the CDR3, the DNA is TGTGCCAGCACCCCGGACAGGGGACGTTGGGCCGGGGAGCTGTTTTTT. Its protein product is CASTPDRGRWAGELFF. The chain uses TRBV6-2 or TRBV6-3 and TRBJ2-2; 9 nucleotides line up with TRBD1. The V and J ends lost 7 bases and 6 bases, in that order; junction bases with no gene match: 12. The germline gives CDR1 MNHEY, CDR2 SVGEGT. CDR3 size: 16 residues.

This clonotype was seen more than once but under ten times. The V and J genes are TRBV2 and TRBJ1-4; D uncertain. V lost 3 bases, J lost 3 bases, and 11 bases lay in between. The germline gives CDR1 SNHLY, CDR2 FYNNEI. CDR3 length: 15 residues. The CDR3 DNA is TGTGCCAGCAGTGATTACCGGGGATCTAATGAAAAACTGTTTTTT. Its translation: CASSDYRGSNEKLFF. The full variable domain, in which reference TRBV2 and TRBJ1-4 provide the parts outside the CDR3, is EPEVTQTPSHQVTQMGQEVILRCVPISNHLYFYWYRQILGQKVEFLVSFYNNEISEKSEIFDDQFSVERPDGSNFTLKIRSTKLEDSAMYFCASSDYRGSNEKLFFGSGTQLSVL.

The DNA for the CDR3 is TGTGCCAGCAGCTTAGAATGGCCTAGCGAGGGGGAGACCCAGTACTTC. It encodes CASSLEWPSEGETQYF. The chain recombines TRBV11-2 with TRBJ2-5, with D possibly matching TRBD2 (6 bases). V was cut by 0 bases and J by 5 bases, with 16 bases left in between. CDR1 and CDR2 (germline): SGHAT, FQNNGV. This CDR3 region has 16 residues.

This clonotype was seen a handful of times. A junction end diverges from the germline sequence, so it may reflect a read error. The chain joins TRBV27 to TRBJ2-1, with 9 bases matching TRBD2. The CDR3 contains 14 residues. Looked up from germline, CDR1 is MNHEY and CDR2 is SMNVEV (reference sequence). CDR3 sequence reads: CASIAGGRGNEQSF. The CDR3 coding sequence is TGTGCCAGCATCGCGGGAGGGCGAGGCAATGAGCAGTCCTTC.

This clonotype occurred a few times. V is TRBV20-1 and J is TRBJ2-5; no clear D. The germline gives CDR1 DFQATT, CDR2 SNEGSKA (reference sequence). The CDR3 contains 11 residues. V lost 5 bases, J lost 8 bases, and 12 bases lay in between. CDR3 coding DNA: TGCAGTGCTGCTCCGGGCGGAACCCAGTACTTC. Translating it yields CSAAPGGTQYF.